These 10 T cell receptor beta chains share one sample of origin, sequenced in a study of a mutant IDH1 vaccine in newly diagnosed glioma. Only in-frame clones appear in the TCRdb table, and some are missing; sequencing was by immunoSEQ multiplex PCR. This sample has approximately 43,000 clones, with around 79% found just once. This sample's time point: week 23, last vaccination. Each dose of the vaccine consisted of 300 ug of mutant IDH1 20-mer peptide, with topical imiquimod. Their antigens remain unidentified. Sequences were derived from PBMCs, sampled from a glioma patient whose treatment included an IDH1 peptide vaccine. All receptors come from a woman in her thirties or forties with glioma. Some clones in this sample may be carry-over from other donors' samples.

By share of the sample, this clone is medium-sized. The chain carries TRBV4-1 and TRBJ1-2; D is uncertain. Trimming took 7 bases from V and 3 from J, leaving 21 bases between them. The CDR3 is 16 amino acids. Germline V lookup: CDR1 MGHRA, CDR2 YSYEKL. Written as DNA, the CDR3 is TGCGCCAGCACCGCCAGTGATATGGTCGCCTACTATGGCTACACCTTC. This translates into CASTASDMVAYYGYTF.

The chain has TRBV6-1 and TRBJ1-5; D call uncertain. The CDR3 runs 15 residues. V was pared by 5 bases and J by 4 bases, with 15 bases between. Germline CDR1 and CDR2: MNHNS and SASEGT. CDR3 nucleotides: TGTGCCAGCAGTCCACTACTATTGGGGAATCAGCCCCAGCATTTT. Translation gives CASSPLLLGNQPQHF.

CDR3 nucleotides: TGTGCCAGCAGCGTAGCCGGTAATCCTGAAGCTTTCTTT. As protein: CASSVAGNPEAFF. J is TRBJ1-1 and V is TRBV9; D gene unclear. The CDR3 runs 13 residues. Trimming took 0 bases from V and 6 from J, leaving 9 bases between them. From germline, CDR1 is SGDLS and CDR2 YYNGEE. Full variable domain (outside the CDR3, taken from reference TRBV9 and TRBJ1-1): DSGVTQTPKHLITATGQRVTLRCSPRSGDLSVYWYQQSLDQGLQFLIQYYNGEERAKGNILERFSAQQFPDLHSELNLSSLELGDSALYFCASSVAGNPEAFFGQGTRLTVV.

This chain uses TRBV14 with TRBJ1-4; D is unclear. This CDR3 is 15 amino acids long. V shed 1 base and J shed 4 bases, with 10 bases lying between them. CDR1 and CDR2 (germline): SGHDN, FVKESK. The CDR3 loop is CASSQGRGINEKLFF. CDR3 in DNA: TGTGCCAGCAGCCAAGGAAGAGGGATTAATGAAAAACTGTTTTTT. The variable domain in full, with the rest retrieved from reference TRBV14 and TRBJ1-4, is EAGVTQFPSHSVIEKGQTVTLRCDPISGHDNLYWYRRVMGKEIKFLLHFVKESKQDESGMPNNRFLAERTGGTYSTLKVQPAELEDSGVYFCASSQGRGINEKLFFGSGTQLSVL.

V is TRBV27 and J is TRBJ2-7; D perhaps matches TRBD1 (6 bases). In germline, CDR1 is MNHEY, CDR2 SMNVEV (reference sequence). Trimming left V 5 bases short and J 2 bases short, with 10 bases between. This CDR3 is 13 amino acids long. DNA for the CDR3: TGTGCCAGCAGTCACAGGGACCCCTACGAGCAGTACTTC. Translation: CASSHRDPYEQYF.

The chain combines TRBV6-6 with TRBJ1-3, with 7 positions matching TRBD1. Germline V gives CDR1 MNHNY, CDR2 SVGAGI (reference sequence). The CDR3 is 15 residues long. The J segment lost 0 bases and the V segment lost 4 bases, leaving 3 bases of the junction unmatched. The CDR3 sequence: CASSWGTDSGNTIYF. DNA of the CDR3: TGTGCCAGCAGTTGGGGGACAGACTCTGGAAACACCATATATTTT.

This CDR3 is CASSSGLAGVGEETQYF. The CDR3 DNA follows: TGTGCCAGCAGCTCGGGACTAGCGGGAGTGGGGGAGGAGACCCAGTACTTC. The chain uses TRBV13 and TRBJ2-5; TRBD2 agrees at 14 bases. This CDR3 comprises 17 residues. Germline CDR1 PRHDT, CDR2 FYEKMQ (reference sequence). J was trimmed by 5 bases and V by 4 bases; bases with no gene match: 9.

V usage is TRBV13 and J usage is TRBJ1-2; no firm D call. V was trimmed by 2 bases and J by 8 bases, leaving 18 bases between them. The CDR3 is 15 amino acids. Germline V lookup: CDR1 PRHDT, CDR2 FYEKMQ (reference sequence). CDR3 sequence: CASSLYGSDRPGYTF. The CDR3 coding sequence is TGTGCCAGCAGCTTATATGGTTCGGACCGGCCGGGCTACACCTTC.

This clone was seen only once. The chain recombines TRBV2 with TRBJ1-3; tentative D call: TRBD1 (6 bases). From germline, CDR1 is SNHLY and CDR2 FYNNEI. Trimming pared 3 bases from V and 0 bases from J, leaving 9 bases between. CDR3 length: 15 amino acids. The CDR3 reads CASSDDRSSGNTIYF. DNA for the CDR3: TGTGCCAGCAGTGACGACAGGAGCTCTGGAAACACCATATATTTT.

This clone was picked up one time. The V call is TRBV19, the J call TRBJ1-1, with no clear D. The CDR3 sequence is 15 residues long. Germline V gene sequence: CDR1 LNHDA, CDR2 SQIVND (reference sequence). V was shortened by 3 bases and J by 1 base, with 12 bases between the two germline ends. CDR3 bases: TGTGCCAGTAGTATCTTCTCCTCGGGGAACACTGAAGCTTTCTTT. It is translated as CASSIFSSGNTEAFF.